The entry below gives a single T cell receptor (beta chain) sequence along with its context. This record belongs to a study of T cell clones after liver transplantation. Whole-study context: Liver transplant recipients had immunosuppression withdrawal attempted within 2 years. Subjects received no induction therapy and standard immunosuppression until randomization at 12-24 months post-transplant.

Profiling relied on immunoSEQ multiplex PCR, and the TCRdb table lists in-frame clones only, not all of them. The sample records just under 60,000 clones, around two thirds being singletons. This CDR3 region has 16 residues. CDR1 and CDR2 (germline): SGHVS, FQNEAQ. The V segment lost 5 bases and the J segment 3 bases; nucleotides outside the gene matches: 7. The TCR originated in a human patient who received a liver transplant. Some T cells may be provided by the graft donor. The material sequenced was CD4+ T cells from blood, taken at the approximately 16-month timepoint. The V and J genes are TRBV7-8 and TRBJ2-1; 10 nucleotides match TRBD1. CDR3 DNA: TGTGCCAGCAGCCAGGGTCGGGACAGGGGCTACAATGAGCAGTTCTTC. Translated: CASSQGRDRGYNEQFF.